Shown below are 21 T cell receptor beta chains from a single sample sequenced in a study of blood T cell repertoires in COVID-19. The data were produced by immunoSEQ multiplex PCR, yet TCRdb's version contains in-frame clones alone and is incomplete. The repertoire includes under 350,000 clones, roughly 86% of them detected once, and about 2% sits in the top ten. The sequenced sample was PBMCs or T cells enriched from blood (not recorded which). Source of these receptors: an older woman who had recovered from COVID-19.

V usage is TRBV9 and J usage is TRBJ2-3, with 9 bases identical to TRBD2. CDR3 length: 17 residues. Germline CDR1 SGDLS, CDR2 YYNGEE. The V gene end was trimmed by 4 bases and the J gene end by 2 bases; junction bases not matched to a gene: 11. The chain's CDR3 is CASSSPQREATTDTQYF. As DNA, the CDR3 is TGTGCCAGCAGCTCCCCACAGCGGGAGGCCACCACAGATACGCAGTATTTT.

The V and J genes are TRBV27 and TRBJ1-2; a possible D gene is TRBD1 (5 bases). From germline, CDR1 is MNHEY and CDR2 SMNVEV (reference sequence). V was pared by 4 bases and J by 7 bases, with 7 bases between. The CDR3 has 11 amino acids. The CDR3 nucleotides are TGTGCCAGCAGTTCAGGGATTGGCTACACCTTC. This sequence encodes CASSSGIGYTF.

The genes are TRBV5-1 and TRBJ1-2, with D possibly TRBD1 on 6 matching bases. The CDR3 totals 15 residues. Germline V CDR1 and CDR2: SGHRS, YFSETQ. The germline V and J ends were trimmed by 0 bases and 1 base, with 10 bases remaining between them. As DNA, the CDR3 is TGCGCCAGCAGCTTGGAAGGGGGGGTTAACTATGGCTACACCTTC. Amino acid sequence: CASSLEGGVNYGYTF.

The CDR3 reads CASSIAGGTQETQYF. CDR3 nucleotides: TGTGCCAGTAGTATAGCAGGGGGTACCCAAGAGACCCAGTACTTC. This chain uses TRBV19 with TRBJ2-5, with 7 bases lining up with TRBD1. Per germline, CDR1 LNHDA and CDR2 SQIVND (reference sequence). The CDR3 runs 15 residues. After removal of 1 base from V and 1 base from J, the junction contained 3 bases not matched to a gene.

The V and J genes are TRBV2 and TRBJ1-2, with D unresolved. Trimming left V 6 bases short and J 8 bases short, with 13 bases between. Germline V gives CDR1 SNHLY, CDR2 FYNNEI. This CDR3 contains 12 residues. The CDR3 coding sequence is TGTGCCAGCAGAGGTGACATAGAGGGCTACACCTTC. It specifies CASRGDIEGYTF.

The CDR3 region is CATGQGLNQPQHF. DNA for the CDR3: TGTGCTACCGGACAGGGCCTAAATCAGCCCCAGCATTTT. V and J are TRBV28 and TRBJ1-5; TRBD1 aligns across 8 bases. Germline lookup yields CDR1 MDHEN and CDR2 SYDVKM. This CDR3 region has 13 residues.

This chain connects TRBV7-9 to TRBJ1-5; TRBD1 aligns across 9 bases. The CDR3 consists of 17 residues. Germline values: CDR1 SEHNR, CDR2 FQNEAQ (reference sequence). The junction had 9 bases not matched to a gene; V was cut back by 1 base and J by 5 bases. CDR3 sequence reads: CASSLEHRGRRDQPQHF. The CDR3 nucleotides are TGTGCCAGCAGCTTAGAGCACAGGGGGCGAAGAGATCAGCCCCAGCATTTT.

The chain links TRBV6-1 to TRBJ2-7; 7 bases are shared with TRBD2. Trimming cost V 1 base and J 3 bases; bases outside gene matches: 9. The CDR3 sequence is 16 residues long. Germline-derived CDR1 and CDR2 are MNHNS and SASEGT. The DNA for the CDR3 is TGTGCCAGCAGTGAAGGACGAGCGGGAAAAGGCTACGAGCAGTACTTC. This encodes CASSEGRAGKGYEQYF.

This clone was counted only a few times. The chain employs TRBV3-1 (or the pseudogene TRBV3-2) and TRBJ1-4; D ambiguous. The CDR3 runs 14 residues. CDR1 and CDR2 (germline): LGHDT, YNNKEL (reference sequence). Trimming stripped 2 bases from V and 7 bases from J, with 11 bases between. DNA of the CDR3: TGTGCCAGCAGCCAACAGACACTCAGTGAAAAACTGTTTTTT. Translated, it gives CASSQQTLSEKLFF.

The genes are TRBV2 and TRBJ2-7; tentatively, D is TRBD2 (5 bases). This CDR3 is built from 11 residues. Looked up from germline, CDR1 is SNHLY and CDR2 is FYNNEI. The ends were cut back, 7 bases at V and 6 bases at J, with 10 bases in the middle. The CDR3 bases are TGTGCCAGCACGGTACGGGGCGAGCAGTACTTC. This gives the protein CASTVRGEQYF.

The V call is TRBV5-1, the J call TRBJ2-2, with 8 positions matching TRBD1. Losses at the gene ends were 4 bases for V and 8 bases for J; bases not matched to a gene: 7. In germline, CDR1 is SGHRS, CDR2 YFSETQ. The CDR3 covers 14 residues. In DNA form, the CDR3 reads TGCGCCAGCAGCCGCGGACAGGGTGTAGGGGAGCTGTTTTTT. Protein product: CASSRGQGVGELFF.

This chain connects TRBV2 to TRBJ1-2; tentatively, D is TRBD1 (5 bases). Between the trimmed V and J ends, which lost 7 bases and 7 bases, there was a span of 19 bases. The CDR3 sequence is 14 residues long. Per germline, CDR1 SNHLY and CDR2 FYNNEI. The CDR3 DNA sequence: TGTGCCAGCAAGGGGCAGGGATTAGGCAGTGGCTACACCTTC. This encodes CASKGQGLGSGYTF.

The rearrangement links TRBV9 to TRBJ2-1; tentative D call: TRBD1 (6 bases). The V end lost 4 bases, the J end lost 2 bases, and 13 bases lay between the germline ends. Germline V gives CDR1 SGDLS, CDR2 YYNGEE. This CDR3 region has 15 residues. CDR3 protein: CASSRDGDTYNEQFF. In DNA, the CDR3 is TGTGCCAGCAGCCGTGACGGGGACACCTACAATGAGCAGTTCTTC.

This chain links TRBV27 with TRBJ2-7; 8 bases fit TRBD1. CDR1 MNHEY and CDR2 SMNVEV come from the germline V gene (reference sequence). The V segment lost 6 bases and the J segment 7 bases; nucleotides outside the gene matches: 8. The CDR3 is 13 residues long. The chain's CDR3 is CASRQTGVREQYF. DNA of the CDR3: TGTGCCAGCAGGCAGACAGGGGTGAGGGAGCAGTACTTC.

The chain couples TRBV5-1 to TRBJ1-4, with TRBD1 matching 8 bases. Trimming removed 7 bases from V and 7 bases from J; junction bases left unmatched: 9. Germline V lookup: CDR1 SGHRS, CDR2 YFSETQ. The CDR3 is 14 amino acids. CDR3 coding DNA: TGCGCCAGCTCCCCAGGGGGCGGGGGTGAAAAACTGTTTTTT. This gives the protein CASSPGGGGEKLFF.

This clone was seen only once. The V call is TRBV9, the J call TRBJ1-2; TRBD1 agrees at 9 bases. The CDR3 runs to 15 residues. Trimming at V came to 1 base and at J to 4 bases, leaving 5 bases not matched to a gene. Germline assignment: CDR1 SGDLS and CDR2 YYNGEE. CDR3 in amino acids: CASSVSTGGIYGYTF. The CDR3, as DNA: TGTGCCAGCAGCGTATCGACAGGGGGTATCTATGGCTACACCTTC. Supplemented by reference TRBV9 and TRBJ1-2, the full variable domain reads DSGVTQTPKHLITATGQRVTLRCSPRSGDLSVYWYQQSLDQGLQFLIQYYNGEERAKGNILERFSAQQFPDLHSELNLSSLELGDSALYFCASSVSTGGIYGYTFGSGTRLTVV.

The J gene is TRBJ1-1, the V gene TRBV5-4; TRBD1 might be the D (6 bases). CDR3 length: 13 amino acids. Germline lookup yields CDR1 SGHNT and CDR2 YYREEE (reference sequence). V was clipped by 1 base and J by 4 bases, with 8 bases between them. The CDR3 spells CASSLQGGTEAFF. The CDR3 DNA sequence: TGTGCCAGCAGCTTGCAAGGGGGCACTGAAGCTTTCTTT.

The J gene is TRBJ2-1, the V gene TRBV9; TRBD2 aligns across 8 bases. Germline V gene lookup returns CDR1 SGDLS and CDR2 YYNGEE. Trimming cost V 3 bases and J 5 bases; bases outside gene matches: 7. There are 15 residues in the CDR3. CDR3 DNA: TGTGCCAGCAGCGCGTCGGGGGGGCTCCACAATGAGCAGTTCTTC. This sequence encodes CASSASGGLHNEQFF.

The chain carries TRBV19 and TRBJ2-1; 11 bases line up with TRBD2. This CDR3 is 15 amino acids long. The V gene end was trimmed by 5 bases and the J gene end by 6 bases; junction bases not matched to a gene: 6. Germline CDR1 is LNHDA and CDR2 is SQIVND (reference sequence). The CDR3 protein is CASSFFSGGGNEQFF. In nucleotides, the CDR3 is TGTGCCAGTAGTTTCTTTAGCGGGGGGGGCAATGAGCAGTTCTTC.

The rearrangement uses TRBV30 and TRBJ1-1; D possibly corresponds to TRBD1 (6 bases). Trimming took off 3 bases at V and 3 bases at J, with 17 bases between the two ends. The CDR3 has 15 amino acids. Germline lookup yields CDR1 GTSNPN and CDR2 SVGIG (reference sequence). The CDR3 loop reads CAWRQQGRVDTEAFF. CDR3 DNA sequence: TGTGCCTGGAGGCAACAGGGAAGGGTGGACACTGAAGCTTTCTTT.

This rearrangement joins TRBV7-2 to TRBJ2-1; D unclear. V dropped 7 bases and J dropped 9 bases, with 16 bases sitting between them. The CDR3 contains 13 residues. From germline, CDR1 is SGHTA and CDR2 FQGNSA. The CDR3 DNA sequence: TGTGCCAGCACCACAGTCGGCAGAAGTGAGCAGTTCTTC. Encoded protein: CASTTVGRSEQFF.